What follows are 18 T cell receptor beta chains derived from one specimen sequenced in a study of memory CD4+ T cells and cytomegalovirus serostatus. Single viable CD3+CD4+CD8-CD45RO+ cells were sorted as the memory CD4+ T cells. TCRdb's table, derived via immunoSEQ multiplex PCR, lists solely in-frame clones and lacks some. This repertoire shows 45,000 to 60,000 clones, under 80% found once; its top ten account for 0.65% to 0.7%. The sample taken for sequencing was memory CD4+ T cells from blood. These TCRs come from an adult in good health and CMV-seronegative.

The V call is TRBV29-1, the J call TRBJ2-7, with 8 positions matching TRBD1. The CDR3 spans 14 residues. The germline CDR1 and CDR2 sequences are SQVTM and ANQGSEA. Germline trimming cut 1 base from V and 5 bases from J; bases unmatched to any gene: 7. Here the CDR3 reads CSVEGGDRFHEQYF. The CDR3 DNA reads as TGCAGCGTTGAAGGAGGGGACAGGTTCCACGAGCAGTACTTC.

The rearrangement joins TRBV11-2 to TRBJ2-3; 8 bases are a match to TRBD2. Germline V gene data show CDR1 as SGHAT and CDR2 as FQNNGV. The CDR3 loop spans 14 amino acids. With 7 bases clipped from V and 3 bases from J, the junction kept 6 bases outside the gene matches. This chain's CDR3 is CASTFSGNTDTQYF. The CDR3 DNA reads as TGTGCCAGCACCTTTAGCGGGAATACAGATACGCAGTATTTT.

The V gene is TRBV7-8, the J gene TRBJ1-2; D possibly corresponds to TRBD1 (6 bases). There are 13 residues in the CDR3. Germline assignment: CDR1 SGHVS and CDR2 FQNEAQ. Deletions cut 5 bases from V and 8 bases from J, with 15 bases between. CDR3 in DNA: TGTGCCAGCAGCGACCCCGGGACAAAAGGCTACACCTTC. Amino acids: CASSDPGTKGYTF.

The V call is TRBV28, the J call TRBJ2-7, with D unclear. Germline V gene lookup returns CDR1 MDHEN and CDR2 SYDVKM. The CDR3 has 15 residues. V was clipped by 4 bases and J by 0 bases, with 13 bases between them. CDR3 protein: CASSSPPGSSYEQYF. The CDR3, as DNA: TGTGCCAGCAGTTCCCCACCGGGCAGCTCCTACGAGCAGTACTTC. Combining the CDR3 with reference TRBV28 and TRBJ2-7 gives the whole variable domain DVKVTQSSRYLVKRTGEKVFLECVQDMDHENMFWYRQDPGLGLRLIYFSYDVKMKEKGDIPEGYSVSREKKERFSLILESASTNQTSMYLCASSSPPGSSYEQYFGPGTRLTVT.

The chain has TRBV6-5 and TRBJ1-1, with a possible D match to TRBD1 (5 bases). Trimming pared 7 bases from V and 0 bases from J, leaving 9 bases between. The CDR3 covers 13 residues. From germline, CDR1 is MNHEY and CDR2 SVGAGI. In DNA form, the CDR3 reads TGTGCCAGCAATAAGGACATGAACACTGAAGCTTTCTTT. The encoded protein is CASNKDMNTEAFF.

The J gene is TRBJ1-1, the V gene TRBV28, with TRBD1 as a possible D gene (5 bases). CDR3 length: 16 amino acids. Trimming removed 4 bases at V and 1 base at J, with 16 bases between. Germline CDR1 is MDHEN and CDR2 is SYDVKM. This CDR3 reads CASSSTFLQGNTEAFF. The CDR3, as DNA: TGTGCCAGCAGTTCGACTTTTTTGCAGGGGAACACTGAAGCTTTCTTT.

The DNA for the CDR3 is TGTGCCAGCAGTCCTGAGGAGACCCAGTACTTC. This encodes CASSPEETQYF. The chain has TRBV27 and TRBJ2-5; D is unclear. V lost 5 bases, J lost 5 bases, and 6 bases lay in between. Germline lookup yields CDR1 MNHEY and CDR2 SMNVEV (reference sequence). The CDR3 is 11 amino acids.

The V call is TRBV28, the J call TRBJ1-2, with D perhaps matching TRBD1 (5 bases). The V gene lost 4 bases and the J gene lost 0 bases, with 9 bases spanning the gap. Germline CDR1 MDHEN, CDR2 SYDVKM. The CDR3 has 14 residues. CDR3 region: CASSSGHANYGYTF. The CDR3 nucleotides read TGTGCCAGCAGTTCTGGACACGCTAACTATGGCTACACCTTC.

CDR3 coding DNA: TGTGCCAGTGGACCGGGCGGGGGAGAGACCCAGTACTTC. This sequence encodes CASGPGGGETQYF. J is TRBJ2-5 and V is TRBV5-6; 7 bases are shared with TRBD2. Germline CDR1 is SGHDT and CDR2 is YYEEEE. The CDR3 spans 13 residues. Trimming took 8 bases from V and 4 from J; bases not matched to a gene: 8.

CDR3: CASSLLLGEDYGYTF. In nucleotides, the CDR3 is TGTGCCAGCAGCCTTCTCTTGGGCGAGGACTATGGCTACACCTTC. V and J are TRBV7-2 and TRBJ1-2; no reliable D call. The CDR3 has 15 residues. Trimming removed 5 bases at V and 3 bases at J, with 16 bases between. Per the germline V gene, CDR1 is SGHTA and CDR2 is FQGNSA.

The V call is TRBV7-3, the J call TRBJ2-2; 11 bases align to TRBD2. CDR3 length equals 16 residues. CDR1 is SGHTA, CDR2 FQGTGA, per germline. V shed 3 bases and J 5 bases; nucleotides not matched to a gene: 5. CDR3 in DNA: TGTGCCAGCAGCTTTAGCGGGAGGGCTAATACCGGGGAGCTGTTTTTT. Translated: CASSFSGRANTGELFF. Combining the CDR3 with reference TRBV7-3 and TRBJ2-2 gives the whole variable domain GAGVSQTPSNKVTEKGKYVELRCDPISGHTALYWYRQSLGQGPEFLIYFQGTGAADDSGLPNDRFFAVRPEGSVSTLKIQRTERGDSAVYLCASSFSGRANTGELFFGEGSRLTVL.

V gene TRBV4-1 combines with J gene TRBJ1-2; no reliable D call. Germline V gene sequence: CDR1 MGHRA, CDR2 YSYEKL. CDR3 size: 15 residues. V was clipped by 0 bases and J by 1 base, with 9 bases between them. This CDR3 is CASSQDGQINYGYTF. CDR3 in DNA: TGCGCCAGCAGCCAAGATGGCCAAATTAACTATGGCTACACCTTC.

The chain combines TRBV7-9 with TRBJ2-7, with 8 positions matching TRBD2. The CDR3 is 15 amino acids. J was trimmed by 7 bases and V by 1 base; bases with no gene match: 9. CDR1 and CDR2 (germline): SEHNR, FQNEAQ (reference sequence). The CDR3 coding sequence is TGTGCCAGCAGCTTAGTTGGCGGGGGGAGAGGGGAGCAGTACTTC. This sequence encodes CASSLVGGGRGEQYF.

The CDR3 nucleotides are TGTGCCAGCAGTGAAGCGGTCGGTAGCGGGAGAAATTACGAGCAGTACTTC. Protein: CASSEAVGSGRNYEQYF. J is TRBJ2-7 and V is TRBV6-1; 9 bases are a match to TRBD2. V lost 0 bases to trimming and J lost 4 bases; unmatched junction nucleotides: 10. Germline V gene lookup returns CDR1 MNHNS and CDR2 SASEGT. The CDR3 is 17 amino acids.

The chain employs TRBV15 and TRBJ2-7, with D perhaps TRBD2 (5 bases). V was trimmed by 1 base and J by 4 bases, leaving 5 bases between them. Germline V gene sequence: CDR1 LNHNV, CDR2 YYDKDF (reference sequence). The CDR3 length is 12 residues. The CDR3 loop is CATSRAGYEQYF. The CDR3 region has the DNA TGTGCCACCAGCAGAGCGGGATACGAGCAGTACTTC.

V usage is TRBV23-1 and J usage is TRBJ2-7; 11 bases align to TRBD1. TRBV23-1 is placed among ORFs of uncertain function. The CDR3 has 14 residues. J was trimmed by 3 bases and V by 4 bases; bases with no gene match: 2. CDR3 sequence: CASSPGTGGYEQYF. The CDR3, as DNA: TGCGCCAGCAGTCCCGGGACAGGGGGCTACGAGCAGTACTTC.

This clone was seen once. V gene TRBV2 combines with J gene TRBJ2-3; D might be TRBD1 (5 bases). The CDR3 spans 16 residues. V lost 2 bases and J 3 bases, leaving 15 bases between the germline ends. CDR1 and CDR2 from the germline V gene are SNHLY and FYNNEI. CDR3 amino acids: CASSEMSRVWTDTQYF. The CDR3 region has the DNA TGTGCCAGCAGTGAAATGAGCAGGGTATGGACAGATACGCAGTATTTT.

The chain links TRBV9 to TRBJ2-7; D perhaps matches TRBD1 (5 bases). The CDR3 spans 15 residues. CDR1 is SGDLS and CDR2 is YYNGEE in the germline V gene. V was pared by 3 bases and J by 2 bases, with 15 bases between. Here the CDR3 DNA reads TGTGCCAGCAGCGCTCAGGGTAGGGGTACCTACGAGCAGTACTTC. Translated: CASSAQGRGTYEQYF. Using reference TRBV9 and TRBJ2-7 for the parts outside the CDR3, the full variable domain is DSGVTQTPKHLITATGQRVTLRCSPRSGDLSVYWYQQSLDQGLQFLIQYYNGEERAKGNILERFSAQQFPDLHSELNLSSLELGDSALYFCASSAQGRGTYEQYFGPGTRLTVT.